This T cell receptor (beta chain) originates from a study of PD-L1 blockade in urothelial cancer. Study background: At 3 weeks after treatment start (second dose) and again at 6 weeks, blood was analyzed. Findings and caveats of the study: Enhanced expansion of tumor-associated blood clones at 3 weeks characterized durable-benefit patients.

The protocol was immunoSEQ multiplex PCR, while the TCRdb copy is restricted to in-frame clones and leaves out a portion. The sample lists about 49,000 clones, around 74% seen once, with about 9.4% in the top ten. The J segment lost 1 base and the V segment lost 2 bases, leaving 3 bases of the junction unmatched. The CDR3 covers 15 residues. CDR1 is MDHEN, CDR2 SYDVKM, per germline. This clone was detected only a few times. What it binds is not known. Time point: pretreatment peripheral blood. Disease in patients was locally advanced or metastatic urothelial carcinoma. The sequenced sample was PBMCs, obtained around atezolizumab (anti-PD-L1) treatment. V and J are TRBV28 and TRBJ2-5; TRBD2 agrees at 8 bases. The source is a man between 65 and 80 years old with urothelial cancer. The CDR3 reads CASSLLAGGQETQYF. In DNA form, the CDR3 reads TGTGCCAGCAGTTTACTAGCGGGTGGCCAAGAGACCCAGTACTTC. Variable domain in full (rest from reference TRBV28 and TRBJ2-5): DVKVTQSSRYLVKRTGEKVFLECVQDMDHENMFWYRQDPGLGLRLIYFSYDVKMKEKGDIPEGYSVSREKKERFSLILESASTNQTSMYLCASSLLAGGQETQYFGPGTRLLVL.